Listed here is a single T cell receptor (beta chain). Its antigen remains undetermined. The input lacks base qualities; no much larger clone sits a single base away. The data originate from a study of cytomegalovirus exposure and HLA in healthy donors (dated by TCRdb to about 2017). Notes on the research overall: In an earlier analysis of some 610 of the donors, about 270 Gb of sequence data and approximately 120 million unique TCR beta sequences from 150 million to 200 million T cells were reported. In an earlier analysis of roughly 600 of the donors, high-throughput TCR beta sequencing was used to judge whether each TCR beta V gene segment behaved as functional or pseudogenic. A later genetic analysis took genome-wide SNP genotypes for 398 of the 666 donors and used that subset as a discovery cohort. Every repertoire in the discovery cohort had been generated on one and the same sequencing platform. Class I and class II HLA loci were covered by the typing at four-digit resolution. Because of strong linkage in the cohort, roughly five DR-DQ haplotypes were treated as single units for association and clustering. To predict cytomegalovirus infection status, the study brought together high-throughput TCR immunosequencing, statistical association of individual TCRs with disease status, and machine learning. The number of donors typed differed by locus, with roughly 620-630 for A, B, C, DRB1 and DQB1, roughly 520 for DQA1, 600 to 610 for DPA1, and 472 for DPB1. Among the roughly 380 genotyped donors, 75% to 90% belonged to the genetic ancestry cluster associated with self-reported Caucasian donors. The later analysis used no new phenotypic data to find candidate immune exposures, relying instead on TCR beta sequences and their occurrence across donors. The T cell repertoires of roughly 660 subjects were profiled by immunosequencing and related to cytomegalovirus serostatus. Donor age, sex, ethnicity and CMV serostatus were compiled together with the repertoire data. The study aimed to test whether cataloging public T cell receptors could reveal signatures of past pathogen exposure. Along with the roughly 610-subject first cohort, a separate validation cohort of over a hundred different subjects was used. A later analysis re-examined previously published TCR beta repertoires from more than 550 donors and added high-resolution HLA genotyping to investigate patterns of TCR occurrence. Among almost 400 genotyped donors of the cohort, an average of roughly 240,000 unique TCR beta nucleotide sequences were sequenced per donor, roughly a sixth of them non-productive. Roughly 300 gigabases of sequencing data and around 80 million unique TCR sequences made up an early release that covered several hundred HLA-typed donors. Results and caveats for the whole study, not just this receptor: The only immune exposure information available for the cohort was CMV serostatus. In a later analysis, TCR association rates were found to vary across HLA loci, with the most associated TCRs seen for DRB1 alleles and the fewest for HLA-C alleles. In a later analysis, most CMV-associated TCR beta chains were found to appear HLA-restricted, with HLA associations seemingly driven largely by CMV exposure. Strong co-occurrence of HLA alleles, especially DR and DQ, made assigning TCR associations to individual alleles difficult. A further reported finding was that TCR beta sequences accurately predicted the HLA-A and HLA-B alleles for most subjects in the first cohort. Because HLA typing was unavailable for some donors at each locus, only the typed subset was used in association tests. The earlier analysis of about 600 of the donors excluded 15 to 20 rarely observed V segments, including chromosome 9 orphons, because counts were too low. While some public TCRs were present in many individuals, most TCR sequences turned up only very rarely across donors. At a false discovery rate of 0.05, a later analysis linked around 17,000 TCR beta sequences to specific HLA alleles. In an earlier analysis of fewer than 750 of the donors, most TCR beta V segments were observed in productive rearrangements about 90% or about 30% of the time, broadly matching IMGT annotations. According to a later genetic analysis, donors in an Asian-associated ancestry cluster had fewer N-insertions in productive TCRs than the roughly 700-donor mean. According to the authors, the approach could potentially be generalized to other disease states and immunological phenotypes. A cluster of highly shared sequence variants was judged likely to be a technical artifact of the sequencing pipeline. The cohort was sequenced for TCR beta chains only, and without alpha or paired-chain data the features that could be detected were limited. In vitro tests confirmed that three of the cytomegalovirus-associated TCR beta chains recognize cytomegalovirus antigens. The classifier was reported to diagnose cytomegalovirus status with high specificity and sensitivity in both the original and validation cohorts. Several of the top co-occurrence clusters appeared to be linked to parvovirus B19, influenza, CMV and Epstein-Barr virus, according to a later analysis. A later genetic analysis associated a missense DCLRE1C variant with V-gene and J-gene trimming of TCR beta chains, and an independent cohort replicated the association. The 87-base-pair reads could not distinguish some IMGT-functional V segments, including TRBV6-2 and TRBV6-3, so those segments were excluded. Roughly uniform sequencing depth across donors was assumed in presence/absence analyses, although this assumption may not hold. The study listed approximately 150 TCR beta chains as associated with cytomegalovirus. In a later analysis, HLA-associated TCR beta chains were found to be more clonally expanded and to have lower generation probabilities than equally common non-associated chains. Linkage disequilibrium might explain the correlated functional status among segregating V segments, but an unknown experimental factor could not be ruled out.

The cohort was made up of 666 healthy bone marrow donors. At the time of sampling, all cohort members were nominally healthy, though unrecorded immune exposures were likely present. CMV serostatus was positive for around 310 and negative for about 55% of the roughly 670 cohort members, and was not recorded for this donor. A peripheral blood sample was collected from each donor, and TCR beta sequencing was performed on peripheral blood mononuclear cells. Genomic DNA was extracted from the blood cell samples with the Qiagen DNeasy Blood Extraction Kit. Receptors were amplified or captured by the immunoSEQ multiplex PCR assay. The multiplex PCR relied on a mix of 60 forward primers for TCR Vbeta segments and 13 reverse primers for TCR Jbeta segments. Amplification of the CDR3 region of rearranged TCR beta genes was performed with a multiplex PCR assay on genomic DNA. The Illumina HiSeq System was used to sequence the amplified TCR beta libraries as 87-base-pair reads. As for the authors' bioinformatics: Across the roughly 700 repertoires, a later analysis counted approximately 83 million unique TCR beta chains, some 11 million of which were shared by at least two donors. A nearest-neighbor algorithm error-corrected the raw reads and collapsed the reads into unique sequences, merging closely related sequences to remove PCR and sequencing errors. CDR3 sequences were aligned to IMGT reference sequences to assign V, D and J gene segments. For a sequence to be retained, a match of at least six nucleotides was required to both a V gene segment and a J gene segment. A rearrangement was called productive if the CDR3 had no stop codons and remained in frame with V and J, and every other rearrangement was called non-productive. Following IMGT convention, CDR3 was defined as the stretch from the second conserved V-encoded cysteine up to the conserved J-encoded phenylalanine. Sequences without an unambiguous match to a single V gene segment were excluded from the earlier analysis of 450 to 750 of the donors. An earlier analysis of several hundred of the donors called V segments functional above 56.7% productive rearrangements and segregating when the between-donor standard deviation exceeded 5%. To diagnose cytomegalovirus status from the catalog of TCR beta chain sequences, a statistical classification framework was built. In a later analysis, V and J genes were assigned by comparing TCR nucleotide sequences against IMGT/GENE-DB human TR gene sequences. In a later analysis, CDR3 sequences and most-parsimonious VDJ recombination scenarios were assigned using the TCRdist pipeline. In a later analysis, every TCR beta chain was defined by the combination of its CDR3 amino acid sequence and its V-gene family, and reads without a unique V-gene family were dropped. A later analysis removed several hundred highly shared, low-generation-probability nucleotide sequences to deal with suspected cross-contamination and a sequencing artifact. In a later analysis, a clonal expansion index for each public chain was calculated from normalized within-repertoire ranks of inferred template counts. Generation probabilities in a later analysis came from a VDJ recombination model fitted to out-of-frame rearrangements, and those results were checked against IGoR. A later analysis scored TCR-TCR, TCR-HLA and TCR-CMV co-occurrence with hypergeometric tests, applying a repertoire-size bias correction to TCR pairs. In a later analysis, false discovery rates were estimated by permuting HLA or CMV assignments 20 times. In a later analysis, co-occurring TCRs were grouped with DBSCAN, and TCRdist sequence similarity was added when clustering was performed within HLA-allele-positive subsets. For co-occurrence clustering, repertoires with fewer than 30,000 or more than 120,000 public chains were excluded, along with five repertoires with anomalous nucleotide sharing. The source is immuneACCESS, and TCRdb retained only in-frame sequences with V and J called. Part of the clones is not carried over; for the studies checked, unresolved V genes explain less than half of this, and the remainder is unexplained. The V and J calls and clone size were taken over from that table, and D and trimming were inferred from the DNA. The sample profile shows about 42,000 clones; 45% to 65% of them were found once. Around 10% of the sample rests with the top ten.

Spanning cysteine to phenylalanine, the CDR3 consists of 13 amino acids. Left in the record is the CDR3 DNA by itself, 39 bases read in frame from the first base. The germline V gene encodes CDR1 GTSNPN and CDR2 SVGIG (reference sequence). At the junction V is shortened by 5 bases and J by 6 bases; bases outside the gene matches: 6. This receptor chain uses TRBV30 and TRBJ1-5; TRBD1 fits 8 bases in the junction. The clonotype was recovered from a human donor in good health. The sequencing sample was made of PBMCs. CDR3 sequence: CAWGTTGAQPQHF. Here is the DNA: TGTGCCTGGGGAACGACAGGGGCTCAGCCCCAGCATTTT. When the CDR3 is completed using the reference TRBV30 and TRBJ1-5 genes on either side, the full variable domain is SQTIHQWPATLVQPVGSPLSLECTVEGTSNPNLYWYRQAAGRGLQLLFYSVGIGQISSEVPQNLSASRPQDRQFILSSKKLLLSDSGFYLCAWGTTGAQPQHFGDGTRLSIL.